One T cell receptor beta chain is described in this entry. These data originate in a study of blood T cell repertoires in COVID-19. Looking at the study overall: PBMCs, B-cell-depleted T cells, or T cells were the source of the cDNA or gDNA that made up the material.

V gave up 7 bases and J gave up 6 bases, with 12 bases separating them. In germline, CDR1 is KGHDR, CDR2 SFDVKD. The CDR3 runs 12 residues. Original processing notes: Reference gene primer amplification yielded estimated nucleated cell counts. TCRdb keeps only in-frame clones here, not all; method: immunoSEQ multiplex PCR. V and J calls and clone size are copied from that table; D and trimming were computed from the DNA. The sample shows 200,000 to 300,000 clones, 75% to 90% of them seen only once. This clonotype was sampled from a man aged 25-45 years with active or convalescent COVID-19. The rearrangement links TRBV24-1 to TRBJ2-7; D is undetermined. Material for sequencing was peripheral blood. The CDR3 DNA sequence: TGTGCCACCAGCCCAGTGCTGTCCGAGCAGTACTTC. Translated: CATSPVLSEQYF.